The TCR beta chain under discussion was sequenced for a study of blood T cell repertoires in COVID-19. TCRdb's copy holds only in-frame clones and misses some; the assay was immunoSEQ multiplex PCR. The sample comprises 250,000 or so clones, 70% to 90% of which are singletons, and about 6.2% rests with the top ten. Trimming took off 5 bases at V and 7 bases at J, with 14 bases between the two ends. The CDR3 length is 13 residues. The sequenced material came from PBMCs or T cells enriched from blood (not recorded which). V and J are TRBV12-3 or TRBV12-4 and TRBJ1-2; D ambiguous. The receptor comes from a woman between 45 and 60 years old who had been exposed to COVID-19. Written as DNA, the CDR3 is TGTGCCAGCAGTCCCCGGTTAGCGGGTGGCTACACCTTC. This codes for CASSPRLAGGYTF.